This TCR beta chain is from a study of radiotherapy plus CTLA-4 blockade in lung cancer. Findings of the study overall: Alongside interferon-beta, early blood T cell clone dynamics were reportedly the best predictor of response. Tumor-derived TCR clones expanded in blood after radiotherapy plus ipilimumab.

CDR3 length equals 12 residues. V lost 4 bases and J 0 bases, leaving 6 bases between the germline ends. The germline V gene encodes CDR1 SQVTM and CDR2 ANQGSEA. In the case of this clone: As yet, its antigen is unknown.

Enrolled patients, whose metastatic non-small-cell lung cancer was chemo-refractory, received focal radiation plus CTLA-4 blockade with ipilimumab. The data were produced by immunoSEQ multiplex PCR, yet TCRdb's version contains in-frame clones alone and is incomplete. The top ten hold almost 4% of the sample, which has some 60,000 clones, 75% to 85% seen once. The chain combines TRBV29-1 with TRBJ1-1, with no clear D. The sequence derives from a human donor with non-small cell lung cancer who had a partial response to radiotherapy plus ipilimumab. Sequenced material: peripheral blood, taken from a patient treated with radiotherapy plus ipilimumab. CDR3 sequence reads: CSVGHLNTEAFF. The CDR3 DNA is TGCAGCGTTGGACACCTGAACACTGAAGCTTTCTTT.